This record concerns one T cell receptor beta chain sequence. The entry originates in a study of blood T cell repertoires in COVID-19. The CDR3 loop spans 12 amino acids. V was pared by 4 bases and J by 7 bases, with 3 bases of the junction left unmatched. The germline CDR1 and CDR2 sequences are LGHDT and YNNKEL (reference sequence). TCRdb's copy holds only in-frame clones and misses some; the assay was immunoSEQ multiplex PCR. The top ten hold 11% of the sample, which has about 230,000 clones, about nine tenths seen once. The clonotype comes from a man aged 45-65 years with COVID-19, enrolled during active disease. The chain is built from TRBV3-1 (or the pseudogene TRBV3-2) and TRBJ2-7; 8 nucleotides line up with TRBD2. Sequenced: peripheral blood. In nucleotides, the CDR3 is TGTGCCAGCAGCCCGGGGGGGGTAGAGCAGTACTTC. This codes for CASSPGGVEQYF.